This T cell receptor beta chain originates from a study of OX40 agonist ivuxolimab in advanced cancers. Study as a whole: Patients were infused with ivuxolimab every 2 weeks at 0.01 to 10 mg/kg.

The germline V gene has CDR1 SGHDT and CDR2 YYEEEE. V was cut by 0 bases and J by 0 bases, with 6 bases left in between. This CDR3 has 15 residues. Some clones are missing from TCRdb's copy, which holds only in-frame ones; the method was immunoSEQ multiplex PCR. The table lists approximately 58,000 clones, about 85% of them singletons. The clonotype comes from an adult with an advanced solid tumor such as melanoma, head and neck, liver or kidney cancer. Sequences were derived from CD4+ or CD8+ T cells sorted from blood, sampled in a trial of the OX40 agonist ivuxolimab. The chain uses TRBV5-6 and TRBJ2-2; D perhaps matches TRBD1 (5 bases). CDR3: CASSLGGANTGELFF. CDR3 nucleotides: TGTGCCAGCAGCTTGGGGGGCGCGAACACCGGGGAGCTGTTTTTT.